This record looks at one TCR beta chain sequence and its context. Its specificity is unknown. This sample is drawn from a study of cytomegalovirus exposure and HLA in healthy donors. Study-level points and caveats: The classifier, whose performance was assessed in both the original and validation cohorts, reportedly diagnosed cytomegalovirus status with high specificity and sensitivity.

This CDR3 comprises 15 residues. The V gene lost 1 base and the J gene lost 4 bases, with 13 bases spanning the gap. Per the germline V gene, CDR1 is SGHTA and CDR2 is FQGNSA. Using immunoSEQ multiplex PCR, the repertoire was profiled, and TCRdb retains in-frame clones only, with some absent. In the table there are approximately 97,000 clones, around 96% of which are singletons. The material sequenced was PBMCs. The receptor was derived from a woman aged 18 to 35 in good health and CMV-seronegative. The rearrangement joins TRBV7-2 to TRBJ1-1; weak D call: TRBD1 (6 bases). The CDR3: CASSLGSRGSTEAFF. The CDR3 DNA reads as TGTGCCAGCAGCTTAGGTTCAAGGGGGAGCACTGAAGCTTTCTTT.